Below, 5 T cell receptor beta chains from the same sample are listed, as sequenced in a study of blood T cell repertoires in COVID-19. Sequenced by immunoSEQ multiplex PCR; TCRdb stores in-frame clones only, minus some. Among under 75,000 clones listed, over 55% were seen once. Sequencing was done on a sample of peripheral blood. These receptors were collected from a woman in her 70s with COVID-19, enrolled during active disease.

This clone was recorded only once. The J gene is TRBJ1-1, the V gene TRBV29-1; D might be TRBD1 (6 bases). The CDR3 contains 12 residues. V was pared by 6 bases and J by 7 bases, with 15 bases between. Germline CDR1 reads SQVTM; CDR2 reads ANQGSEA. The CDR3 here is CSVVTGFLEAFF. For the CDR3, the DNA is TGCAGCGTGGTTACAGGGTTCCTTGAAGCTTTCTTT. Variable domain in full (rest from reference TRBV29-1 and TRBJ1-1): SAVISQKPSRDICQRGTSLTIQCQVDSQVTMMFWYRQQPGQSLTLIATANQGSEATYESGFVIDKFPISRPNLTFSTLTVSNMSPEDSSIYLCSVVTGFLEAFFGQGTRLTVV.

CDR3 loop: CASSPFGAGGTLTDTQYF. In DNA form, the CDR3 reads TGTGCCAGCAGCCCCTTCGGAGCGGGAGGGACCCTCACAGATACGCAGTATTTT. The J gene is TRBJ2-3, the V gene TRBV7-3; 10 positions agree with TRBD2. The CDR3 extends over 18 amino acids. Trimming took 5 bases from V and 2 from J; bases not matched to a gene: 13. CDR1 SGHTA and CDR2 FQGTGA come from the germline V gene.

The CDR3: CASSEAAGGSETQYF. CDR3 in DNA: TGTGCCAGCTCAGAGGCTGCGGGAGGGTCAGAGACCCAGTACTTC. V is TRBV18 and J is TRBJ2-5; 9 nucleotides match TRBD2. Germline loops: CDR1 KGHSH, CDR2 LQKENI. The CDR3 contains 15 residues. V lost 5 bases, J lost 4 bases, and 8 bases stayed unmatched.

The chain joins TRBV2 to TRBJ2-7; 11 positions agree with TRBD1. CDR1 and CDR2 from the germline V gene are SNHLY and FYNNEI. With V trimmed by 6 bases and J by 6 bases, 4 bases remained unmatched. The length of the CDR3 is 13 residues. The CDR3 reads CASRGTGGTEQYV. CDR3 nucleotides: TGTGCCAGCAGGGGGACAGGGGGTACCGAGCAGTACGTC.

V gene TRBV18 combines with J gene TRBJ2-2; 7 nucleotides agree with TRBD1. The J segment lost 6 bases and the V segment lost 2 bases, leaving 3 bases of the junction unmatched. Germline CDR1 reads KGHSH; CDR2 reads LQKENI. The CDR3 sequence is 14 residues long. CDR3 sequence (DNA): TGTGCCAGCTCACCAACCAGGGGGTCCGGGGAGCTGTTTTTT. Its translation: CASSPTRGSGELFF.